This T cell receptor beta chain comes out of a study of blood T cell repertoires in COVID-19. Germline V CDR1 and CDR2: SGDLS, YYNGEE. The CDR3 is 15 amino acids. V shed 3 bases and J shed 3 bases, with 15 bases lying between them. In the original processing: Amplification of reference gene primers was used by the study to estimate nucleated cell counts. Produced via immunoSEQ multiplex PCR; TCRdb's table is partial and in-frame only. Clone size and the V and J calls come from that table; the DNA yielded D and trimming. This sample yields around 180,000 clones, of which under 80% are seen a single time; less than 20% belongs to the top ten.

The sequence was obtained from a woman aged 45-65 years with acute COVID-19. The chain uses TRBV9 and TRBJ1-1, with D perhaps TRBD1 (6 bases). The sequencing sample was made of PBMCs or T cells enriched from blood (not recorded which). The CDR3 reads CASSAPTGMDTEAFF. As DNA, the CDR3 is TGTGCCAGCAGCGCCCCAACAGGGATGGACACTGAAGCTTTCTTT.